The 3 T cell receptor beta chains below were found in one sample sequenced in a study of T cell responses to AZD1222 COVID-19 vaccine. Only in-frame clones appear in the TCRdb table, and some are missing; sequencing was by immunoSEQ multiplex PCR. Of 150,000 to 200,000 clones in the sample, around 93% were seen once. The sequencing used peripheral blood, collected on day 0 of AZD1222 vaccination. The receptors derive from an adult in good health.

This chain connects TRBV7-9 to TRBJ1-2, with a possible D match to TRBD1 (5 bases). The CDR3 is made up of 14 amino acids. Trimming pared 1 base from V and 6 bases from J, leaving 12 bases between. Germline assignment: CDR1 SEHNR and CDR2 FQNEAQ (reference sequence). The CDR3: CASSLVTGSNGYTF. Here the CDR3 DNA reads TGTGCCAGCAGCTTAGTTACAGGCTCCAATGGCTACACCTTC.

This clone has only one observation. CDR3 DNA: TGTGCCATCAGTGAGTCGAAGGGGCAGGCAGAAGCTTTCTTT. This translates into CAISESKGQAEAFF. V usage is TRBV10-3 and J usage is TRBJ1-1; perhaps TRBD1 as D (5 bases). The CDR3 has 14 amino acids. Looked up from germline, CDR1 is ENHRY and CDR2 is SYGVKD. The V end was cut by 0 bases, the J end by 8 bases, with 13 bases between.

The chain is built from TRBV25-1 and TRBJ2-2, with 7 bases lining up with TRBD1. Unmatched junction bases numbered 7, after V lost 0 bases and J lost 0 bases. CDR1 is MGHDK and CDR2 is SYGVNS in the germline V gene. The CDR3 runs 18 residues. The CDR3 loop is CASSEYFWDSPNTGELFF. The CDR3 DNA follows: TGTGCCAGCAGTGAATATTTTTGGGACAGCCCGAACACCGGGGAGCTGTTTTTT.